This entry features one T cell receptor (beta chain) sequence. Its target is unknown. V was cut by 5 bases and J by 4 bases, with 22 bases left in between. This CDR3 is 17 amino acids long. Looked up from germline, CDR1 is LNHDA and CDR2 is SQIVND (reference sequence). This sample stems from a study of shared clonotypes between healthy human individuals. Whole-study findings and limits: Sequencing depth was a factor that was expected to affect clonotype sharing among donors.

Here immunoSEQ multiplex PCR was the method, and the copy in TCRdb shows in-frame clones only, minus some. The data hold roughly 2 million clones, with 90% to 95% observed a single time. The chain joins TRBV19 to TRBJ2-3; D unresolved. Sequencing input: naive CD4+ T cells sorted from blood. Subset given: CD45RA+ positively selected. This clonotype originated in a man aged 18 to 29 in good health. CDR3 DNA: TGTGCCAGTAGTGCAGCAACCCGGGCCCTGTCACCAGATACGCAGTATTTT. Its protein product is CASSAATRALSPDTQYF.